These 21 T cell receptor beta chains were sequenced from one sample in a study of CD8+CD57+ T cells in acquired aplastic anemia. TCR beta VDJ combinations and CDR3 sequences were profiled from genomic DNA. TCRdb passed the reads through MiXCR, listing each CDR3 protein once. The sample contains some 200,000 distinct CDR3 sequences, under 50% of which appear only once. The sequenced patients had an expansion of CD8+CD57+ cells seen by flow cytometry. What was sequenced was sorted CD4+, CD8+, or CD8+CD57+ T cells (not recorded which) from PBMCs. All receptors derive from a human donor with aplastic anemia.

There are a few counts of this clonotype. V usage is TRBV10-3 and J usage is TRBJ1-2; D call uncertain. The CDR3 has 9 amino acids. The V gene's germline CDR1 is ENHRY and CDR2 SYGVKD. The V gene lost 4 bases and the J gene lost 8 bases, with 2 bases spanning the gap. In DNA form, the CDR3 reads TGTGCCATCAGTGTCGGCTACACCTTC. Translated: CAISVGYTF.

This clonotype was observed at least ten times. This chain connects TRBV19 to TRBJ1-2, with a possible D match to TRBD1 (6 bases). The CDR3 totals 17 residues. Trimming took off 9 bases at V and 0 bases at J, with 23 bases between the two ends. Germline lookup yields CDR1 LNHDA and CDR2 SQIVND (reference sequence). This chain's CDR3 is CASEYRGSGRSNYGYTF. In DNA, the CDR3 is TGTGCCAGCGAGTATAGGGGGAGCGGGCGCTCTAACTATGGCTACACCTTC. Full variable domain (missing parts from reference TRBV19 and TRBJ1-2): DGGITQSPKYLFRKEGQNVTLSCEQNLNHDAMYWYRQDPGQGLRLIYYSQIVNDFQKGDIAEGYSVSREKKESFPLTVTSAQKNPTAFYLCASEYRGSGRSNYGYTFGSGTRLTVV.

To note about this clonotype: A single base separates this from a much larger clone, so it may be a read error. The DNA for the CDR3 is TGCGCCAGCAGCAGCATCCGGGGTAACACCGGGGAGCTGTTTTTT. Amino acids: CASSSIRGNTGELFF. V usage is TRBV4-1 and J usage is TRBJ2-2, with D perhaps matching TRBD2 (5 bases). The CDR3 spans 15 residues. CDR1 is MGHRA and CDR2 is YSYEKL in the germline V gene. V shed 5 bases and J shed 2 bases, with 12 bases lying between them.

Regarding this clonotype: Germline and junction disagree at one end, which may indicate a read error. The CDR3 reads CASSLGTDTQCF. DNA of the CDR3: TGTGCCAGCAGCTTGGGCACAGATACGCAGTGTTTT. The rearrangement uses TRBV11-3 and TRBJ2-3, with D unresolved. Germline CDR1 reads SGHNT; CDR2 reads YENEEA. The CDR3 consists of 12 residues.

The V and J genes are TRBV5-1 and TRBJ1-1, with D uncertain. Trimming removed 4 bases at V and 1 base at J, with 14 bases between. Germline CDR1 and CDR2: SGHRS and YFSETQ. The CDR3 totals 15 residues. The CDR3 nucleotides read TGCGCCAGCAGCCGAGGTGTGTCACAGAACACTGAAGCTTTCTTT. It yields the protein CASSRGVSQNTEAFF.

This clonotype was seen a handful of times. This sequence joins TRBV28 and TRBJ1-5; D not certain. CDR1 MDHEN and CDR2 SYDVKM come from the germline V gene. Trimming left V 4 bases short and J 2 bases short, with 15 bases between. CDR3 length equals 16 residues. CDR3 sequence: CASSSIRPGGNQPQHF. CDR3 in DNA: TGTGCCAGCAGTTCAATCAGGCCAGGAGGCAATCAGCCCCAGCATTTT.

The sample holds a few counts of this clonotype. As DNA, the CDR3 is TGTGCCAGCAGTACCTGGACAGGGGGGGGTAACACTGAAGCTTTCTTT. Encoded protein: CASSTWTGGGNTEAFF. The rearrangement joins TRBV6-5 to TRBJ1-1; 10 bases agree with TRBD1. CDR1 is MNHEY and CDR2 is SVGAGI in the germline V gene. Trimming at V came to 5 bases and at J to 2 bases, leaving 8 bases not matched to a gene. The CDR3 extends over 16 amino acids.

The table lists this clonotype with a count of one. V and J are TRBV5-1 and TRBJ1-4; tentatively, D is TRBD1 (5 bases). From germline, CDR1 is SGHRS and CDR2 YFSETQ. The CDR3 has 15 amino acids. Deletions cut 0 bases from V and 3 bases from J, with 9 bases between. CDR3 bases: TGCGCCAGCAGCTTGGGGGGGGTAGCTAATGAAAAACTGTTTTTT. Protein product: CASSLGGVANEKLFF.

In this sample, this clonotype turned up many times. V gene TRBV5-1 combines with J gene TRBJ2-1; TRBD1 aligns across 10 bases. J lost 7 bases, V lost 4 bases, and 8 bases had no gene match. The V gene's germline CDR1 is SGHRS and CDR2 YFSETQ. The CDR3 runs to 15 residues. CDR3 protein: CASSEGTGDINEQFF. As DNA, the CDR3 is TGCGCCAGCAGCGAGGGGACAGGGGATATTAATGAGCAGTTCTTC.

This chain joins TRBV6-2 or TRBV6-3 and TRBJ1-5, with D tentatively TRBD1 (6 bases). Deletions cut 6 bases from V and 8 bases from J, with 11 bases between. CDR1 and CDR2 from the germline V gene are MNHEY and SVGEGT. The CDR3 runs to 12 residues. The CDR3 region is CASRQGSEPQHF. Written as DNA, the CDR3 is TGTGCCAGCAGACAGGGTAGTGAGCCCCAGCATTTT.

The chain employs TRBV7-9 and TRBJ2-7; D is ambiguous. Germline-derived CDR1 and CDR2 are SEHNR and FQNEAQ (reference sequence). The CDR3 runs to 15 residues. V shed 4 bases and J shed 3 bases, with 16 bases lying between them. CDR3 amino acids: CASSSRPALIYEQYF. CDR3 nucleotides: TGTGCCAGCAGCTCAAGGCCTGCACTGATCTACGAGCAGTACTTC.

The chain recombines TRBV12-3 or TRBV12-4 with TRBJ1-3; TRBD1 might be the D (6 bases). V dropped 0 bases and J dropped 4 bases, with 10 bases sitting between them. The CDR3 contains 15 residues. The CDR3 loop reads CASSLAGRGGNTIYF. As DNA, the CDR3 is TGTGCCAGCAGTTTAGCAGGGAGGGGGGGAAACACCATATATTTT.

This clonotype was recorded at least ten times. The CDR3 coding sequence is TGTGCCAGCAGTGTGGCAACAGGGCCCTACGAGCAGTACTTC. Protein sequence: CASSVATGPYEQYF. The chain combines TRBV25-1 with TRBJ2-7; D might be TRBD1 (6 bases). The ends were cut back, 4 bases at V and 2 bases at J, with 12 bases in the middle. Germline lookup yields CDR1 MGHDK and CDR2 SYGVNS. The CDR3 runs to 14 residues.

This clonotype is a singleton in its sample. This clone may be a read error of a much larger clone one base away. This chain joins TRBV9 and TRBJ2-7; TRBD2 aligns across 10 bases. Germline CDR1 is SGDLS and CDR2 is YYNGEE. V lost 3 bases and J lost 7; bases outside the gene matches: 10. The CDR3 length is 15 residues. In DNA form, the CDR3 reads TGTGCCAGCAGCGACGGGACTAGCGAAAACAATGAGCAGTACTTC. Translation: CASSDGTSENNEQYF.

The chain carries TRBV7-3 and TRBJ2-7; TRBD2 matches at 8 bases. Germline CDR1 SGHTA, CDR2 FQGTGA. The length of the CDR3 is 14 residues. V gave up 3 bases and J gave up 8 bases; unmatched junction bases: 9. The CDR3 spells CASSFWRGAPQQYF. CDR3 sequence (DNA): TGTGCCAGCAGCTTCTGGCGGGGGGCTCCCCAGCAGTACTTC.

This clonotype was seen once. The chain combines TRBV7-2 with TRBJ2-1, with D unresolved. V was cut by 0 bases and J by 9 bases, with 9 bases left in between. The CDR3 has 13 residues. Germline CDR1 SGHTA, CDR2 FQGNSA. This CDR3 reads CASSLARAGEQFF. In DNA form, the CDR3 reads TGTGCCAGCAGCTTAGCAAGAGCAGGTGAGCAGTTCTTC.

In its sample, this clonotype was seen many times. This chain links TRBV7-3 with TRBJ2-2, with TRBD1 matching over 8 bases. Per germline, CDR1 SGHTA and CDR2 FQGTGA. V trimming: 4 bases; J trimming: 4 bases; junction bases outside the gene matches: 8. This CDR3 has 16 amino acids. The CDR3 coding sequence is TGTGCCAGCAGCTCCGCCGGACAGGGAGGCACCGGGGAGCTGTTTTTT. Translating it yields CASSSAGQGGTGELFF. The full variable domain, rest sourced from reference TRBV7-3 and TRBJ2-2, is GAGVSQTPSNKVTEKGKYVELRCDPISGHTALYWYRQSLGQGPEFLIYFQGTGAADDSGLPNDRFFAVRPEGSVSTLKIQRTERGDSAVYLCASSSAGQGGTGELFFGEGSRLTVL.

Ten or more counts support this clonotype. The rearrangement joins TRBV7-9 to TRBJ2-2; D call uncertain. Germline CDR1 SEHNR, CDR2 FQNEAQ (reference sequence). V was shortened by 5 bases and J by 2 bases, with 15 bases between the two germline ends. This CDR3 has 16 residues. The CDR3 region has the DNA TGTGCCAGCAGCCCAAGAGGCAGATCCAACACCGGGGAGCTGTTTTTT. Its translation: CASSPRGRSNTGELFF.

This chain connects TRBV10-1 to TRBJ2-6; no clear D. The germline V gene has CDR1 WNHNN and CDR2 SYGVQD (reference sequence). V was clipped by 0 bases and J by 4 bases, with 7 bases between them. This CDR3 has 15 residues. CDR3 DNA sequence: TGCGCCAGCAGTGAGTCGACGGCGGGGGCCAACGTCCTGACTTTC. Protein: CASSESTAGANVLTF.

The chain combines TRBV19 with TRBJ2-5; TRBD1 matches at 7 bases. After removal of 8 bases from V and 1 base from J, the junction contained 7 bases not matched to a gene. This CDR3 contains 14 residues. Germline V gene sequence: CDR1 LNHDA, CDR2 SQIVND (reference sequence). CDR3 loop: CASAKGQLQETQYF. The DNA for the CDR3 is TGTGCCAGTGCCAAGGGACAGCTCCAAGAGACCCAGTACTTC.

The chain employs TRBV7-4 and TRBJ2-7, with D possibly TRBD2 on 6 matching bases. Germline CDR1 and CDR2: SGHVT and SQSDAQ. The CDR3 sequence is 13 residues long. The V end lost 5 bases, the J end lost 9 bases, and 17 bases lay between the germline ends. Here the CDR3 DNA reads TGTGCCAGCAGCGGAGGAACCGGGACTCCGCAGTACTTC. This gives the protein CASSGGTGTPQYF.